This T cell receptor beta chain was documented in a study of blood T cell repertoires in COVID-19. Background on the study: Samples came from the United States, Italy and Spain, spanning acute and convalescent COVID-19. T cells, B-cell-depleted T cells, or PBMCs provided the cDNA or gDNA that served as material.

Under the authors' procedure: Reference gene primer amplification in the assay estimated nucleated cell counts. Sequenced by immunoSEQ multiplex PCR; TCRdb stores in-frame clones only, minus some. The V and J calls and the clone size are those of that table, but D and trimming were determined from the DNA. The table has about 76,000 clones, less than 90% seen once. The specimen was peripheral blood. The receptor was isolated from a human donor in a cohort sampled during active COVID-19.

The CDR3 reads CASSSGLAGVETQYF. CDR3 in DNA: TGCGCCAGCAGCTCGGGACTAGCGGGAGTTGAGACCCAGTACTTC. The rearrangement joins TRBV5-1 to TRBJ2-5; 14 bases are a match to TRBD2. V lost 3 bases, J lost 5 bases, and 3 bases stayed unmatched. The CDR3 runs to 15 residues. Germline CDR1 reads SGHRS; CDR2 reads YFSETQ.